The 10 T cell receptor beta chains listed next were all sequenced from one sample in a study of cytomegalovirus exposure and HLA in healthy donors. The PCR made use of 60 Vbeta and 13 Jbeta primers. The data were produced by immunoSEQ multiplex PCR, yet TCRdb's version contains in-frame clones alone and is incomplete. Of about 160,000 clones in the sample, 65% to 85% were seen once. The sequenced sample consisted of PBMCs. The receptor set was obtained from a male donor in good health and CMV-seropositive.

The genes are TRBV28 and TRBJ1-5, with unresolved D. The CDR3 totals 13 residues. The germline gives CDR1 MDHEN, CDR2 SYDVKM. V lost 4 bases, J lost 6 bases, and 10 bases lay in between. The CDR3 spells CASSSGAVQPQHF. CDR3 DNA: TGTGCCAGCAGTTCCGGAGCGGTTCAGCCCCAGCATTTT.

The CDR3 DNA sequence: TGTGCCAGCAGCAGTCAGGGGGCATCCTATGGCTACACCTTC. It codes for CASSSQGASYGYTF. This sequence joins TRBV7-6 and TRBJ1-2, with TRBD1 matching over 8 bases. The V and J ends lost 5 bases and 4 bases, in that order; junction bases with no gene match: 6. This CDR3 is built from 14 residues. Germline CDR1 SGHVS, CDR2 FNYEAQ.

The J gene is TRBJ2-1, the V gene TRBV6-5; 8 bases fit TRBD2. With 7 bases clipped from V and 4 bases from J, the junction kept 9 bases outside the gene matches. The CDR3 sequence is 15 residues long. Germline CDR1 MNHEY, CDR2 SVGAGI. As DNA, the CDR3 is TGTGCCAGCACCCCGGTCCGGGAGGGATACAATGAGCAGTTCTTC. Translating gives CASTPVREGYNEQFF.

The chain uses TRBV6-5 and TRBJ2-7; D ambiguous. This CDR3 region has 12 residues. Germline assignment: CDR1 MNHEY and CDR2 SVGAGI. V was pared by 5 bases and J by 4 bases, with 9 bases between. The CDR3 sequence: CASSQTPYEQYF. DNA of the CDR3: TGTGCCAGCAGTCAAACACCTTACGAGCAGTACTTC.

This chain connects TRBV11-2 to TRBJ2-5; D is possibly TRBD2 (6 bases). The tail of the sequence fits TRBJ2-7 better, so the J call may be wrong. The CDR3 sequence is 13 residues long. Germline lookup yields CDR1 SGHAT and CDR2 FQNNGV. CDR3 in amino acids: CASSLAGEGEQYF. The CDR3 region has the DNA TGTGCCAGCAGCTTAGCGGGAGAGGGCGAGCAGTACTTC.

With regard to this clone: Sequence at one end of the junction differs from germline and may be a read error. The CDR3 region is CSSSLGTSGNYEQFF. In DNA, the CDR3 is TGTTCCAGCAGCTTAGGGACTAGCGGGAACTATGAGCAGTTCTTC. The chain recombines TRBV7-9 with TRBJ2-1; 13 bases fit TRBD2. The germline CDR1 and CDR2 sequences are SEHNR and FQNEAQ (reference sequence). CDR3 length: 15 amino acids.

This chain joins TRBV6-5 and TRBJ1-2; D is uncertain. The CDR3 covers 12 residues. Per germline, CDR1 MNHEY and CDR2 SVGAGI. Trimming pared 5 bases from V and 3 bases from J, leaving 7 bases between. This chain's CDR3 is CASSQRDYGYTF. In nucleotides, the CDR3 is TGTGCCAGCAGTCAACGGGACTATGGCTACACCTTC.

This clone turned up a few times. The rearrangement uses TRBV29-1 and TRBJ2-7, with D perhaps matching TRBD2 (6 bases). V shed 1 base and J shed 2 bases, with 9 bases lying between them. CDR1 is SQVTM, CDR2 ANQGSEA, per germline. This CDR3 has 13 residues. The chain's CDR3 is CSVEGGEPYEQYF. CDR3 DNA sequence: TGCAGCGTTGAAGGGGGGGAGCCCTACGAGCAGTACTTC.

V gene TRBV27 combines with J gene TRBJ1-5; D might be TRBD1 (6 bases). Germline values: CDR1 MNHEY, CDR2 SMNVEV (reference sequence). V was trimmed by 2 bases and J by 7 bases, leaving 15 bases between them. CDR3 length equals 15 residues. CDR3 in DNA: TGTGCCAGCAGTTTAAAGGGGGTAGGAATGCAGCCCCAGCATTTT. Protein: CASSLKGVGMQPQHF.

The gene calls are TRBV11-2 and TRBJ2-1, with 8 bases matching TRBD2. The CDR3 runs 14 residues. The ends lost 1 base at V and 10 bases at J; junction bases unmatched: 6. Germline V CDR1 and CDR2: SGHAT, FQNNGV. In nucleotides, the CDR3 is TGTGCCAGCAGCTTAGCGGGAGGGCCGTGGGAGCAGTTCTTC. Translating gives CASSLAGGPWEQFF.